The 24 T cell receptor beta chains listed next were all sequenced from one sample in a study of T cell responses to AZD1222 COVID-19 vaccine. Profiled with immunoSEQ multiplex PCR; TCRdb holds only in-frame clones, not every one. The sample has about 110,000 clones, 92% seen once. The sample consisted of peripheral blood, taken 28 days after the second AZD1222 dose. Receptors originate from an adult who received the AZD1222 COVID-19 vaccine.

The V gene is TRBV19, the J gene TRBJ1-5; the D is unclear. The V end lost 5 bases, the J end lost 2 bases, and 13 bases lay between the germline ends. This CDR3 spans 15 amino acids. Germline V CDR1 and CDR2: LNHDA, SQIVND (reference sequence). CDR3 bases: TGTGCCAGTAGTCCCTCGGGGTTCGGCAATCAGCCCCAGCATTTT. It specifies CASSPSGFGNQPQHF.

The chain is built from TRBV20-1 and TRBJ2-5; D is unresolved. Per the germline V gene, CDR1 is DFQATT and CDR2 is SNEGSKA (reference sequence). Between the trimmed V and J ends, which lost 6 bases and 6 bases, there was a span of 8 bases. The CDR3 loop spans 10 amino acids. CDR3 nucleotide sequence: TGCAGTGCCCTCCGAAAGACCCAGTACTTC. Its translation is CSALRKTQYF.

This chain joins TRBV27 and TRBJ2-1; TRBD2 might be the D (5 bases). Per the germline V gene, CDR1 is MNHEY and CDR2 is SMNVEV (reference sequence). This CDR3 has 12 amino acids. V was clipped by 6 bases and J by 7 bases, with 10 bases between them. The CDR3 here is CASSQLANEQFF. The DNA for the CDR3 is TGTGCCAGCAGCCAGCTAGCTAATGAGCAGTTCTTC.

The CDR3 bases are TGCAGCGTTGTAAGCGGGGGGGTCACAGATACGCAGTATTTT. Amino acids: CSVVSGGVTDTQYF. The chain combines TRBV29-1 with TRBJ2-3; 10 positions agree with TRBD2. CDR1 is SQVTM, CDR2 ANQGSEA, per germline. J was trimmed by 2 bases and V by 4 bases; bases with no gene match: 3. CDR3 length: 14 amino acids.

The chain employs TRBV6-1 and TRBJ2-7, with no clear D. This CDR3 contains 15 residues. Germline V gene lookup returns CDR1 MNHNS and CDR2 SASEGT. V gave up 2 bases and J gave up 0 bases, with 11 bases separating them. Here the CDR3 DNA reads TGTGCCAGCAGTGAATTGCCCAGGAGCTCCTACGAGCAGTACTTC. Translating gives CASSELPRSSYEQYF.

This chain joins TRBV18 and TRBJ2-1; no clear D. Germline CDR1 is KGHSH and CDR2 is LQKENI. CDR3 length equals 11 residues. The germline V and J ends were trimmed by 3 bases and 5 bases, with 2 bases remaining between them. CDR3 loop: CASSPHNEQFF. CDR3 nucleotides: TGTGCCAGCTCACCGCACAATGAGCAGTTCTTC.

The CDR3: CASSESNSGGSSYNEQFF. In DNA form, the CDR3 reads TGCGCCAGCAGTGAGTCGAATAGCGGGGGGAGCTCCTACAATGAGCAGTTCTTC. This rearrangement joins TRBV10-1 to TRBJ2-1; 10 positions agree with TRBD2. Unmatched junction bases numbered 5, after V lost 0 bases and J lost 0 bases. This CDR3 has 18 residues. The germline gives CDR1 WNHNN, CDR2 SYGVQD (reference sequence).

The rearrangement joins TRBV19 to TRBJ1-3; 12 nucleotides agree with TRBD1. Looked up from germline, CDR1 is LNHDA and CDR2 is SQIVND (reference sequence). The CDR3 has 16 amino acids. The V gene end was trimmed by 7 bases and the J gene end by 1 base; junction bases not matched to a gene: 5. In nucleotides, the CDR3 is TGTGCCAGTATCCCGGGACAGGGGGCTTCTGGAAACACCATATATTTT. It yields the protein CASIPGQGASGNTIYF.

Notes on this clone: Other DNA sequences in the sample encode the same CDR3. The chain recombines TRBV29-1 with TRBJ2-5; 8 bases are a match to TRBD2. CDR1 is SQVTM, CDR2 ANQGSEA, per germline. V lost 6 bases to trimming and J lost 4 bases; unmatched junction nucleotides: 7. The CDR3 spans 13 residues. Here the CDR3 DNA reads TGCAGCGTCGACGGACTAGCAGGAGAGACCCAGTACTTC. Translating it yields CSVDGLAGETQYF. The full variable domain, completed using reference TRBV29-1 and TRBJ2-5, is SAVISQKPSRDICQRGTSLTIQCQVDSQVTMMFWYRQQPGQSLTLIATANQGSEATYESGFVIDKFPISRPNLTFSTLTVSNMSPEDSSIYLCSVDGLAGETQYFGPGTRLLVL.

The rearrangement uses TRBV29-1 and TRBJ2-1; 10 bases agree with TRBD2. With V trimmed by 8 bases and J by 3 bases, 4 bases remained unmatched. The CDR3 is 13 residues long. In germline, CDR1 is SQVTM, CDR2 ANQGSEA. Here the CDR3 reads CSPSGGDYNEQFF. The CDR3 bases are TGCAGCCCTAGCGGGGGAGACTACAATGAGCAGTTCTTC.

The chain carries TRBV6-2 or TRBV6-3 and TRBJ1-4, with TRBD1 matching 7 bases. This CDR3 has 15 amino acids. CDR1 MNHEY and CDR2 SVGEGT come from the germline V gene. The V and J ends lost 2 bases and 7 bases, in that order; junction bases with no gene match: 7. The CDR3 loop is CASSYVGGNGEKLFF. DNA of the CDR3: TGTGCCAGCAGTTACGTAGGGGGCAACGGTGAAAAACTGTTTTTT.

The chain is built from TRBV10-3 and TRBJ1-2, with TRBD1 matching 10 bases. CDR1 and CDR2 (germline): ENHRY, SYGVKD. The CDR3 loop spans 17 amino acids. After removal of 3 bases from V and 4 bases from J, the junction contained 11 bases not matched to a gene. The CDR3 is CAISEPGQGLDFYGYTF. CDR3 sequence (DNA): TGTGCCATCAGTGAACCGGGACAGGGGTTAGACTTCTATGGCTACACCTTC.

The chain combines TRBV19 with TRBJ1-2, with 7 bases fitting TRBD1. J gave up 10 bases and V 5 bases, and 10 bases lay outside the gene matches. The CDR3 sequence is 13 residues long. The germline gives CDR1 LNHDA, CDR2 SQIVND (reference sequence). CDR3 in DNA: TGTGCCAGTAGTCCCAGGACAGGCGATATCTACACCTTC. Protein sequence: CASSPRTGDIYTF.

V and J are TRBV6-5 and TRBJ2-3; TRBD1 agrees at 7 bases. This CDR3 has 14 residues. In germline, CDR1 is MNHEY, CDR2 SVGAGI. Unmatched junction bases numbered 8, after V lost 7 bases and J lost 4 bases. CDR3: CASKRDRASDTQYF. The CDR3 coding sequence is TGTGCCAGCAAACGAGACAGGGCTTCAGATACGCAGTATTTT.

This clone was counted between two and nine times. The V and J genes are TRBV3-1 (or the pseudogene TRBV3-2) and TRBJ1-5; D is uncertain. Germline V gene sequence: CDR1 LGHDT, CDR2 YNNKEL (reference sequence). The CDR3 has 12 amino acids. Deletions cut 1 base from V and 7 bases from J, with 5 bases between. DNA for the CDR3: TGTGCCAGCAGCCAAGGCCCCCAGCCCCAGCATTTT. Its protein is CASSQGPQPQHF.

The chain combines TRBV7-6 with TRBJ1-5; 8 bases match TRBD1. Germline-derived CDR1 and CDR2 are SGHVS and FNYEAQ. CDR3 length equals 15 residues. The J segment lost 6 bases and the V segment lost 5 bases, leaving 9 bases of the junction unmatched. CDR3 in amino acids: CASSLGQGKSQPQHF. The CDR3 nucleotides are TGTGCCAGCAGCCTCGGACAGGGAAAGAGTCAGCCCCAGCATTTT.

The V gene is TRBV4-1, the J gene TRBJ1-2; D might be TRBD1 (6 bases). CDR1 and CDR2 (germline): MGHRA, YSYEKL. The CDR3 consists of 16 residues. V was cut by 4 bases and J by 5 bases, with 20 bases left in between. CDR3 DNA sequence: TGCGCCAGCAGCCCACCCATCGGACAGAGAGTTTATGGCTACACCTTC. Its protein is CASSPPIGQRVYGYTF.

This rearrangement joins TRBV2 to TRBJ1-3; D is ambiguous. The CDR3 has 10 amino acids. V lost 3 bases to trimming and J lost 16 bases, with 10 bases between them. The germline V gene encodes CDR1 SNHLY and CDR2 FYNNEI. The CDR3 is CASSDETFYF. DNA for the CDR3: TGTGCCAGCAGTGACGAGACATTTTATTTT.

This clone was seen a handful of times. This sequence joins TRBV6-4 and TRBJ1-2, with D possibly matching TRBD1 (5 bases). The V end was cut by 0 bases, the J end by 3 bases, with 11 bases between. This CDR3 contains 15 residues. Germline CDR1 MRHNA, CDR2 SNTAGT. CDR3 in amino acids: CASSDSNRGDYGYTF. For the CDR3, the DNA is TGTGCCAGCAGTGACTCGAATCGAGGGGACTATGGCTACACCTTC.

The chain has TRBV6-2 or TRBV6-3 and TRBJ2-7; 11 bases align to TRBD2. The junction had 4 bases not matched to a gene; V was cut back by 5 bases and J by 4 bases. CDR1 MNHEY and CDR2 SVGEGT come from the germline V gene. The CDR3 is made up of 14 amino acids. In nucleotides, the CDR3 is TGTGCCAGCAGTACTAGCGGGAGTAGATACGAGCAGTACTTC. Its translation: CASSTSGSRYEQYF.

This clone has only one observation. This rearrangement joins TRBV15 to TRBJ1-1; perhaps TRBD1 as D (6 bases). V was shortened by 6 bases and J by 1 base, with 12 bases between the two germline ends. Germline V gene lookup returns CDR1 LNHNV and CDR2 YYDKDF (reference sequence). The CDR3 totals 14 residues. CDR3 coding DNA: TGTGCCACCAGAGGGGGGACGGCGAACACTGAAGCTTTCTTT. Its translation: CATRGGTANTEAFF.

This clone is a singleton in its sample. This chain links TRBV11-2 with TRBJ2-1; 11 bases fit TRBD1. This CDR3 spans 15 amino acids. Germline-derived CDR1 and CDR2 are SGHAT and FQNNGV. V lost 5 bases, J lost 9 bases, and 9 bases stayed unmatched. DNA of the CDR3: TGTGCCAGCAGCATAACCGGGACAGGGGGAACTGAGCAGTTCTTC. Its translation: CASSITGTGGTEQFF. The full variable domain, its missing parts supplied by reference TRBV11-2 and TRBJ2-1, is EAGVAQSPRYKIIEKRQSVAFWCNPISGHATLYWYQQILGQGPKLLIQFQNNGVVDDSQLPKDRFSAERLKGVDSTLKIQPAKLEDSAVYLCASSITGTGGTEQFFGPGTRLTVL.

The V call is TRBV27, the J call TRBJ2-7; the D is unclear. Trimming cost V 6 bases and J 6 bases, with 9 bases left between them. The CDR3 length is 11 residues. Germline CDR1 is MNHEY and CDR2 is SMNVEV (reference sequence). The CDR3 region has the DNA TGTGCCAGCAGCACGCCGGGCGAGCAGTACTTC. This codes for CASSTPGEQYF.

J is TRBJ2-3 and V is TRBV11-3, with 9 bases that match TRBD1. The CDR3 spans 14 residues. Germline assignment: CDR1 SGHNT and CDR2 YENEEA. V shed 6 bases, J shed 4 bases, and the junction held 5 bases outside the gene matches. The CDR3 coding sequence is TGTGCCAGCAGTAACACAGGGGGCCCAGATACGCAGTATTTT. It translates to CASSNTGGPDTQYF.